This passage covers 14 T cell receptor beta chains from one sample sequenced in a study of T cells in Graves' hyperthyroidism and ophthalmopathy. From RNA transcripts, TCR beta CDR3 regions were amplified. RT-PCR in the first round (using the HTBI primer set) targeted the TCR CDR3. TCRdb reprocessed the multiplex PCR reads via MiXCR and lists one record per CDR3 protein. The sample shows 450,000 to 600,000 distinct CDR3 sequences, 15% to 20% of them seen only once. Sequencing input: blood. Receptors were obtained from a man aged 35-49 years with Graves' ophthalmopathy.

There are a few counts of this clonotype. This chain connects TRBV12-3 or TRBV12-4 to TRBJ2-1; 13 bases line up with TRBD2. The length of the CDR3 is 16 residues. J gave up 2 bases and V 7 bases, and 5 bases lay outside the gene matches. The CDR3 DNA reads TGTGCCAGCATCCCCGGACTAGCGGGGGCCTACAATGAGCAGTTCTTC. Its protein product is CASIPGLAGAYNEQFF.

The CDR3 DNA sequence: TGTGCCAGCAACGGGCAGATGAGCGCCGGGGAGCTGTTTTTT. This codes for CASNGQMSAGELFF. The chain joins TRBV9 to TRBJ2-2; D is unresolved. From germline, CDR1 is SGDLS and CDR2 YYNGEE. V shed 6 bases and J shed 6 bases, with 15 bases lying between them. This CDR3 is 14 amino acids long.

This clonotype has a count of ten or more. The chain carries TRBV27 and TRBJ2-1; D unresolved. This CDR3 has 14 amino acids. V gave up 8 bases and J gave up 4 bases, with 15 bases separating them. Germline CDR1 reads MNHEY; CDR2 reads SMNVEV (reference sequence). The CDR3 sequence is CASQARIGYNEQFF. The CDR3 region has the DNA TGTGCCAGCCAAGCAAGAATCGGATACAATGAGCAGTTCTTC.

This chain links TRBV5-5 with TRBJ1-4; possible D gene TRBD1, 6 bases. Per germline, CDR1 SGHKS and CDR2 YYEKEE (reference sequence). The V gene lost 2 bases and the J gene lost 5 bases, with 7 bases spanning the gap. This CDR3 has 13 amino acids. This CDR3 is CASSFGQNEKLFF. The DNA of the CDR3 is TGTGCCAGCAGCTTCGGACAGAATGAAAAACTGTTTTTT.

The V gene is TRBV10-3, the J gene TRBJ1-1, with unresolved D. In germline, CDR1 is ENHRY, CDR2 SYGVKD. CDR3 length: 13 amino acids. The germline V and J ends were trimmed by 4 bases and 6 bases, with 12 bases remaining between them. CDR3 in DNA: TGTGCCATCAGTGGAGCACCGGACGCTGAAGCTTTCTTT. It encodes CAISGAPDAEAFF.

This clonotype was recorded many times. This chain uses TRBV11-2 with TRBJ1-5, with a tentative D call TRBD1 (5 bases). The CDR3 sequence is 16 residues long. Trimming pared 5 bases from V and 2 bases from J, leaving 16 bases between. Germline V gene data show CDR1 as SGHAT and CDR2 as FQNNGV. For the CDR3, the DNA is TGTGCCAGCAGCCCAGGGCCTGAGGGAGGCAATCAGCCCCAGCATTTT. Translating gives CASSPGPEGGNQPQHF.

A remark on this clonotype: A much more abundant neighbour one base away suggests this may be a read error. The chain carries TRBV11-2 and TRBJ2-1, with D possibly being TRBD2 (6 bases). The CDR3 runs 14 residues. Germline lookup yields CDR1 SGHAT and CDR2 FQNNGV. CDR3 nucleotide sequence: TGTGCCAGCTGCTTAGTGGGAGGCTACAATGAGCAGTTCTTC. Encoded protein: CASCLVGGYNEQFF.

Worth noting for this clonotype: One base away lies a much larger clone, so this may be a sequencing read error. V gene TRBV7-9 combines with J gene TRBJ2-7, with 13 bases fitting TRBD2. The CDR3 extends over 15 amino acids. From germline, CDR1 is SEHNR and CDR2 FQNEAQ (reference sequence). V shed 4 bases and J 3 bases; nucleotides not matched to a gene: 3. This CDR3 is CASSSTSGRIYEQYF. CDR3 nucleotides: TGTGCCAGCAGCTCGACTAGCGGGAGGATCTACGAGCAGTACTTC.

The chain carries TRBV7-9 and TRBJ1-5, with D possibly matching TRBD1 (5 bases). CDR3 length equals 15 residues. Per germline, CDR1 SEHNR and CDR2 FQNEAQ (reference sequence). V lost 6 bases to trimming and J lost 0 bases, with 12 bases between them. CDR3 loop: CASREGSGSNQPQHF. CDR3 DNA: TGTGCCAGCAGGGAGGGGTCGGGTAGCAATCAGCCCCAGCATTTT.

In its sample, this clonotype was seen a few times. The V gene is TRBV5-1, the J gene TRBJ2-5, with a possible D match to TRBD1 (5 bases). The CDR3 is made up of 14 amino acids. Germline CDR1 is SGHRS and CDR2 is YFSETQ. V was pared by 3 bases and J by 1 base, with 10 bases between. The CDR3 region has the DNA TGCGCCAGCAGCTCGGCAGGGTCCCAAGAGACCCAGTACTTC. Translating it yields CASSSAGSQETQYF.

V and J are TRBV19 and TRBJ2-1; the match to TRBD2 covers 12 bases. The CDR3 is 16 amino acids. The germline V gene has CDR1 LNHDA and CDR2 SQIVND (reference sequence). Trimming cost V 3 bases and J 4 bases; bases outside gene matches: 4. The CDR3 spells CASSIGTSGPYNEQFF. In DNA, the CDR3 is TGTGCCAGTAGTATTGGGACTAGCGGGCCGTACAATGAGCAGTTCTTC.

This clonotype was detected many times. The CDR3 sequence is CASSTGLAGGPDNEQFF. As DNA, the CDR3 is TGCGCCAGCAGCACAGGACTAGCGGGAGGGCCAGATAATGAGCAGTTCTTC. The chain is built from TRBV5-1 and TRBJ2-1; TRBD2 agrees at 15 bases. J was trimmed by 7 bases and V by 4 bases; bases with no gene match: 9. This CDR3 comprises 17 residues. Germline CDR1 SGHRS, CDR2 YFSETQ.

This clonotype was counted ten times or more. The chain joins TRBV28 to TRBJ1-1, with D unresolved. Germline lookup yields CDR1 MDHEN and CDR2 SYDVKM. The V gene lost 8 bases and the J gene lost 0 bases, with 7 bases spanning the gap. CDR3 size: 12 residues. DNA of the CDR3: TGTGCCAGCGGGCTTCTGAACACTGAAGCTTTCTTT. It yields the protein CASGLLNTEAFF.

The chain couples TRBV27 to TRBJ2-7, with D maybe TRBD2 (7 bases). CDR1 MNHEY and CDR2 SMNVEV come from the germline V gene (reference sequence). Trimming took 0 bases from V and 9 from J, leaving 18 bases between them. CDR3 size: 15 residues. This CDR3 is CASSLSGGPGRAQYF. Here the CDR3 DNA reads TGTGCCAGCAGTTTATCGGGGGGGCCGGGTAGGGCGCAGTACTTC.